The 30 T cell receptor beta chains presented below share a single source sample, sequenced in a study of T cell changes during pregnancy in multiple sclerosis. Sequenced by immunoSEQ multiplex PCR; TCRdb stores in-frame clones only, minus some. This sample carries roughly 40,000 clones, 91% of them seen once, and the ten largest clones take more than 7%. The sample in question was CD8+ T cells from peripheral blood mononuclear cells, obtained before pregnancy. These receptors were collected from a female donor with multiple sclerosis, enrolled in a pregnancy study.

The CDR3 here is CASSSRSVNEQFF. The CDR3 region has the DNA TGTGCCAGCAGCTCCAGATCCGTCAATGAGCAGTTCTTC. The chain couples TRBV7-9 to TRBJ2-1; D is unclear. Trimming stripped 4 bases from V and 6 bases from J, with 10 bases between. Germline assignment: CDR1 SEHNR and CDR2 FQNEAQ (reference sequence). The CDR3 length is 13 residues. The whole variable domain, remainder taken from reference TRBV7-9 and TRBJ2-1, is DTGVSQNPRHKITKRGQNVTFRCDPISEHNRLYWYRQTLGQGPEFLTYFQNEAQLEKSRLLSDRFSAERPKGSFSTLEIQRTEQGDSAMYLCASSSRSVNEQFFGPGTRLTVL.

The chain employs TRBV27 and TRBJ2-1; tentatively, D is TRBD2 (6 bases). The CDR3 consists of 13 residues. V was cut by 0 bases and J by 7 bases, with 7 bases left in between. Germline lookup yields CDR1 MNHEY and CDR2 SMNVEV (reference sequence). CDR3 residues: CASSLSTRNEQFF. The DNA for the CDR3 is TGTGCCAGCAGTTTATCGACTAGGAATGAGCAGTTCTTC.

The chain combines TRBV7-9 with TRBJ1-5; D is possibly TRBD1 (5 bases). Germline CDR1 SEHNR, CDR2 FQNEAQ (reference sequence). CDR3 size: 14 residues. The ends were cut back, 5 bases at V and 1 base at J, with 9 bases in the middle. CDR3 sequence: CASSIQGSNQPQHF. Here the CDR3 DNA reads TGTGCCAGCAGCATCCAGGGAAGCAATCAGCCCCAGCATTTT.

This rearrangement joins TRBV6-1 to TRBJ2-1; tentative D call: TRBD1 (5 bases). The germline V gene encodes CDR1 MNHNS and CDR2 SASEGT. The length of the CDR3 is 15 residues. Trimming removed 4 bases from V and 9 bases from J, with 19 bases in between. CDR3 protein: CASSGTGLGRGEQFF. The CDR3, as DNA: TGTGCCAGCAGTGGTACAGGCCTAGGCAGAGGTGAGCAGTTCTTC.

V is TRBV28 and J is TRBJ2-7; unclear D gene. V was trimmed by 0 bases and J by 8 bases, leaving 8 bases between them. Germline V CDR1 and CDR2: MDHEN, SYDVKM. The CDR3 extends over 12 amino acids. The DNA of the CDR3 is TGTGCCAGCAGTTTATGGGGCCTTCAGCAGTACTTC. Its translation is CASSLWGLQQYF.

The rearrangement joins TRBV19 to TRBJ2-5; D not certain. Germline CDR1 is LNHDA and CDR2 is SQIVND (reference sequence). V lost 6 bases, J lost 2 bases, and 7 bases lay in between. CDR3 length: 12 amino acids. The CDR3 sequence is CASRDIQETQYF. CDR3 coding DNA: TGTGCCAGTAGAGACATTCAAGAGACCCAGTACTTC.

This clone was counted a single time. The chain employs TRBV7-9 and TRBJ1-1; TRBD1 might be the D (6 bases). Trimming pared 1 base from V and 4 bases from J, leaving 13 bases between. There are 15 residues in the CDR3. The germline V gene encodes CDR1 SEHNR and CDR2 FQNEAQ (reference sequence). The CDR3 spells CASSLVGGPGTEAFF. As DNA, the CDR3 is TGTGCCAGCAGCTTAGTCGGGGGGCCGGGCACTGAAGCTTTCTTT.

The CDR3 DNA sequence: TGCGCCAGCAGCTTGGAGGGCGGAGGGTCCTACAATGAGCAGTTCTTC. This translates into CASSLEGGGSYNEQFF. The J gene is TRBJ2-1, the V gene TRBV5-1, with a tentative D call TRBD2 (6 bases). V shed 0 bases and J shed 1 base, with 11 bases lying between them. Germline loops: CDR1 SGHRS, CDR2 YFSETQ. CDR3 size: 16 residues.

The chain carries TRBV7-9 and TRBJ2-2; perhaps TRBD1 as D (5 bases). Trimming stripped 8 bases from V and 9 bases from J, with 13 bases between. This CDR3 spans 12 amino acids. Looked up from germline, CDR1 is SEHNR and CDR2 is FQNEAQ (reference sequence). This CDR3 is CASSRASRELFF. In DNA form, the CDR3 reads TGTGCCAGCTCCAGGGCGTCGAGGGAGCTGTTTTTT.

This sequence joins TRBV7-9 and TRBJ2-4, with 14 bases lining up with TRBD2. J was trimmed by 3 bases and V by 3 bases; bases with no gene match: 7. The germline gives CDR1 SEHNR, CDR2 FQNEAQ (reference sequence). The CDR3 extends over 18 amino acids. The CDR3 sequence: CASSFKGLAGVYKNIQYF. As DNA, the CDR3 is TGTGCCAGCAGCTTTAAGGGACTAGCGGGGGTATACAAAAACATTCAGTACTTC.

J is TRBJ1-5 and V is TRBV5-6; D gene ambiguous. Per the germline V gene, CDR1 is SGHDT and CDR2 is YYEEEE. The CDR3 sequence is 13 residues long. V was shortened by 2 bases and J by 6 bases, with 9 bases between the two germline ends. The CDR3 is CASSFEVGQPQHF. In DNA form, the CDR3 reads TGTGCCAGCAGCTTTGAGGTGGGTCAGCCCCAGCATTTT.

V and J are TRBV7-3 and TRBJ2-2; D not resolved. The V end lost 2 bases, the J end lost 7 bases, and 8 bases lay between the germline ends. The CDR3 loop spans 13 amino acids. Germline values: CDR1 SGHTA, CDR2 FQGTGA. The CDR3 nucleotides read TGTGCCAGCAGCTTATCCCAGGACGGGGAGCTGTTTTTT. The encoded protein is CASSLSQDGELFF.

The chain uses TRBV5-1 and TRBJ2-1; 14 bases align to TRBD2. V trimming: 4 bases; J trimming: 7 bases; junction bases outside the gene matches: 4. The length of the CDR3 is 15 residues. Germline loops: CDR1 SGHRS, CDR2 YFSETQ. The CDR3 sequence: CASSPTSGRGNEQFF. The CDR3 DNA reads TGCGCCAGCAGCCCGACTAGCGGGAGGGGTAATGAGCAGTTCTTC.

The chain is built from TRBV27 and TRBJ2-7; TRBD2 is a possible D gene (5 bases). The CDR3 totals 11 residues. Germline CDR1 reads MNHEY; CDR2 reads SMNVEV (reference sequence). Trimming removed 4 bases from V and 6 bases from J, with 7 bases in between. The DNA of the CDR3 is TGTGCCAGCAGTTCGGGGTTCGAGCAGTACTTC. Its protein is CASSSGFEQYF.

The chain links TRBV28 to TRBJ2-1; D ambiguous. V was pared by 11 bases and J by 4 bases, with 21 bases between. Germline V gene data show CDR1 as MDHEN and CDR2 as SYDVKM. This CDR3 comprises 15 residues. The CDR3 DNA follows: TGTGCCGCACAGACCATGGTGAACCATTACAATGAGCAGTTCTTC. Its protein product is CAAQTMVNHYNEQFF. The whole variable domain, filled in from reference TRBV28 and TRBJ2-1, reads DVKVTQSSRYLVKRTGEKVFLECVQDMDHENMFWYRQDPGLGLRLIYFSYDVKMKEKGDIPEGYSVSREKKERFSLILESASTNQTSMYLCAAQTMVNHYNEQFFGPGTRLTVL.

J is TRBJ2-5 and V is TRBV7-9, with 7 bases aligning to TRBD1. In germline, CDR1 is SEHNR, CDR2 FQNEAQ (reference sequence). V lost 8 bases and J lost 5; bases outside the gene matches: 14. This CDR3 is built from 15 residues. The CDR3 region has the DNA TGTGCCAGCCATCCAGGGGGTAGTCAGCGGGAGACCCAGTACTTC. It is translated as CASHPGGSQRETQYF.

This clone was counted between two and nine times. This chain joins TRBV7-3 and TRBJ2-5, with 7 bases identical to TRBD1. CDR1 and CDR2 from the germline V gene are SGHTA and FQGTGA. V lost 4 bases to trimming and J lost 5 bases; unmatched junction nucleotides: 7. This CDR3 has 14 residues. CDR3 DNA: TGTGCCAGCAGCTCGACAGGGAGTGGGGAGACCCAGTACTTC. It is translated as CASSSTGSGETQYF.

The genes are TRBV7-9 and TRBJ2-1, with D unclear. The germline gives CDR1 SEHNR, CDR2 FQNEAQ (reference sequence). With 1 base removed from V and 10 bases from J, the gap between germline ends came to 5 bases. CDR3 length: 11 amino acids. CDR3 nucleotide sequence: TGTGCCAGCAGCTTAGGTGAGGAGCAGTTCTTC. The encoded protein is CASSLGEEQFF.

This clone was detected only a few times. The gene calls are TRBV7-9 and TRBJ1-1, with D possibly being TRBD1 (6 bases). The CDR3 consists of 14 residues. Trimming left V 0 bases short and J 5 bases short, with 10 bases between. Germline CDR1 is SEHNR and CDR2 is FQNEAQ (reference sequence). The CDR3 DNA sequence: TGTGCCAGCAGCTTAGCTGGGGGCGCTACTGAAGCTTTCTTT. Its protein product is CASSLAGGATEAFF.

The CDR3 sequence: CASSYRGYEQYF. The CDR3 DNA is TGTGCCAGCAGCTACAGGGGCTACGAGCAGTACTTC. The V call is TRBV28, the J call TRBJ2-7; the match to TRBD1 covers 7 bases. This CDR3 is built from 12 residues. Trimming took 6 bases from V and 3 from J; bases not matched to a gene: 2. Germline CDR1 MDHEN, CDR2 SYDVKM. The full variable domain, completed using reference TRBV28 and TRBJ2-7, is DVKVTQSSRYLVKRTGEKVFLECVQDMDHENMFWYRQDPGLGLRLIYFSYDVKMKEKGDIPEGYSVSREKKERFSLILESASTNQTSMYLCASSYRGYEQYFGPGTRLTVT.

The chain uses TRBV9 and TRBJ2-6; weak D call: TRBD2 (6 bases). The V end lost 3 bases, the J end lost 2 bases, and 21 bases lay between the germline ends. Germline V lookup: CDR1 SGDLS, CDR2 YYNGEE. The CDR3 sequence is 19 residues long. In DNA, the CDR3 is TGTGCCAGCAGCGGGGTGGGAGGACAATCTCGGACTGGGGCCAACGTCCTGACTTTC. Translating gives CASSGVGGQSRTGANVLTF.

CDR3 loop: CASRTSSGRASQGELFF. The CDR3 DNA is TGTGCCAGTAGGACGTCTAGCGGGAGGGCTAGTCAAGGGGAGCTGTTTTTT. This chain connects TRBV19 to TRBJ2-2; TRBD2 matches at 12 bases. Trimming removed 6 bases from V and 8 bases from J; junction bases left unmatched: 13. This CDR3 is built from 17 residues. Per germline, CDR1 LNHDA and CDR2 SQIVND (reference sequence). Drawing the rest from reference TRBV19 and TRBJ2-2, the complete variable domain is DGGITQSPKYLFRKEGQNVTLSCEQNLNHDAMYWYRQDPGQGLRLIYYSQIVNDFQKGDIAEGYSVSREKKESFPLTVTSAQKNPTAFYLCASRTSSGRASQGELFFGEGSRLTVL.

The chain uses TRBV5-5 and TRBJ1-3; the D is unclear. The CDR3 loop spans 15 amino acids. Germline CDR1 SGHKS, CDR2 YYEKEE (reference sequence). V lost 0 bases and J lost 0, with 7 bases in between. The CDR3 sequence: CASSLEPSSGNTIYF. CDR3 bases: TGTGCCAGCAGCTTGGAGCCGAGCTCTGGAAACACCATATATTTT. Combining the CDR3 with reference TRBV5-5 and TRBJ1-3 gives the whole variable domain DAGVTQSPTHLIKTRGQQVTLRCSPISGHKSVSWYQQVLGQGPQFIFQYYEKEERGRGNFPDRFSARQFPNYSSELNVNALLLGDSALYLCASSLEPSSGNTIYFGEGSWLTVV.

The rearrangement joins TRBV7-9 to TRBJ1-4, with TRBD1 identical over 8 bases. CDR3 length equals 15 residues. Germline V gene sequence: CDR1 SEHNR, CDR2 FQNEAQ (reference sequence). J lost 2 bases, V lost 5 bases, and 4 bases had no gene match. The CDR3 protein is CASSGQGATNEKLFF. The CDR3 nucleotides are TGTGCCAGCAGCGGACAGGGTGCGACTAATGAAAAACTGTTTTTT.

The chain is built from TRBV21-1 and TRBJ1-1; TRBD1, the table's D call, was not compared with the DNA. TRBV21-1 corresponds to a pseudogene. This CDR3 has 13 residues. Written as DNA, the CDR3 is TGTGCCGTTGGGGCACCGGGCCTTCAGTTGGCTTTCTTT. Protein: CAVGAPGLQLAFF.

V is TRBV30 and J is TRBJ1-4; D is possibly TRBD1 (6 bases). CDR1 GTSNPN and CDR2 SVGIG come from the germline V gene (reference sequence). The CDR3 totals 15 residues. Trimming shortened V by 0 bases and J by 7 bases, and 15 bases separated the two germline ends. The CDR3 loop reads CAWSVPGGRPEKLFF. As DNA, the CDR3 is TGTGCCTGGAGTGTACCGGGGGGGCGCCCTGAAAAACTGTTTTTT.

This chain links TRBV4-2 with TRBJ2-3; possible D gene TRBD1, 6 bases. CDR1 and CDR2 (germline): LGHNA, YNFKEQ. The CDR3 loop spans 16 amino acids. Trimming removed 2 bases from V and 3 bases from J, with 15 bases in between. The CDR3 DNA reads TGTGCCAGCAGCCAACAAGTGGGGGCGATGACAGATACGCAGTATTTT. Encoded protein: CASSQQVGAMTDTQYF.

The chain carries TRBV6-4 and TRBJ2-3; 11 bases fit TRBD2. Germline V gene data show CDR1 as MRHNA and CDR2 as SNTAGT. The CDR3 totals 16 residues. The trim removed 2 bases at V and 3 bases at J, leaving 4 bases unmatched. The CDR3 reads CASSDTSGRGTDTQYF. CDR3 DNA: TGTGCCAGCAGTGACACTAGCGGGAGAGGGACAGATACGCAGTATTTT.

The gene calls are TRBV7-8 and TRBJ2-3, with 8 positions matching TRBD2. This CDR3 comprises 15 residues. V lost 4 bases, J lost 2 bases, and 5 bases stayed unmatched. Germline CDR1 is SGHVS and CDR2 is FQNEAQ. For the CDR3, the DNA is TGTGCCAGCAGCTCGACTAGCGCGAACACAGATACGCAGTATTTT. This sequence encodes CASSSTSANTDTQYF.

The rearrangement links TRBV9 to TRBJ2-3; D is perhaps TRBD2 (7 bases). V shed 3 bases and J shed 2 bases, with 16 bases lying between them. Germline assignment: CDR1 SGDLS and CDR2 YYNGEE. The CDR3 covers 16 residues. In DNA, the CDR3 is TGTGCCAGCAGCGCCGAGGGGGGGGTCCTCACAGATACGCAGTATTTT. Its translation: CASSAEGGVLTDTQYF.